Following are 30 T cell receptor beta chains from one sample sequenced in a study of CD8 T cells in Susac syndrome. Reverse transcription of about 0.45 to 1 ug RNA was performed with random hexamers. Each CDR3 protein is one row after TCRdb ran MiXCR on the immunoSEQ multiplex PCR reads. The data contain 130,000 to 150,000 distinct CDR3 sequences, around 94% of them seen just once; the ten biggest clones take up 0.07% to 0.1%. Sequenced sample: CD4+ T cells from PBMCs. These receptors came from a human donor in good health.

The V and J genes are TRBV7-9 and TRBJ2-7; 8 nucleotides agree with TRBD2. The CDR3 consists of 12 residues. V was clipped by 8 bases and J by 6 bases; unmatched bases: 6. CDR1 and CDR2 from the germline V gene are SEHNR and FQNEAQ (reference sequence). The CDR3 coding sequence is TGTGCCAGCGGGGGACTAGTGAGCGAGCAGTACTTC. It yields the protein CASGGLVSEQYF.

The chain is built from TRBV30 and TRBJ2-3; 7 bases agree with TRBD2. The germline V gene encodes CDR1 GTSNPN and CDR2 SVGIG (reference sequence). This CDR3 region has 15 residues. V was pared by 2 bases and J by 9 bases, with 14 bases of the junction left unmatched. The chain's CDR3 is CAWSLLADPRRTQYF. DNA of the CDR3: TGTGCCTGGAGTCTCCTAGCGGACCCGCGTCGGACGCAGTATTTT.

The CDR3 region has the DNA TGTGCCAGCAGACCGACAGGGTTTCAGTATGGCTACACCTTC. Residues: CASRPTGFQYGYTF. The chain carries TRBV12-3 or TRBV12-4 and TRBJ1-2, with TRBD1 identical over 7 bases. CDR3 size: 14 residues. Trimming removed 6 bases from V and 5 bases from J; junction bases left unmatched: 9.

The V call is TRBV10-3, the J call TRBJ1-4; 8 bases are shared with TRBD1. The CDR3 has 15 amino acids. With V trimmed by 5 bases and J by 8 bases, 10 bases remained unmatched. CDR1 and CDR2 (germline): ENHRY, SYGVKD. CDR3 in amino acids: CAISRDRGVTEKLFF. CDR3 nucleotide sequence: TGTGCCATCAGTCGAGACAGGGGAGTAACGGAAAAACTGTTTTTT.

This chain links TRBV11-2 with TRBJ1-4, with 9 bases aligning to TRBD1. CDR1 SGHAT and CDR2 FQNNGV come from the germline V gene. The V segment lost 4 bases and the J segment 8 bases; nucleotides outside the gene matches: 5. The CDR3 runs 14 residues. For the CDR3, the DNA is TGTGCCAGCAGCTCCGGGACAGGGAGAGAAAAACTGTTTTTT. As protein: CASSSGTGREKLFF.

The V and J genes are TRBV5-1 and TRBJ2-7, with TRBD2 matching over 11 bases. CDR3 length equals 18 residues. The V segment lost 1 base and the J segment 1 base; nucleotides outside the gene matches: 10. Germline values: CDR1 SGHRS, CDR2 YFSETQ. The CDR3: CASSLRSQLAGASYEQYF. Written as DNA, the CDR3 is TGCGCCAGCAGCTTGCGGTCCCAACTAGCGGGAGCATCCTACGAGCAGTACTTC.

As DNA, the CDR3 is TGCGCCAGCGGCGTCGGGCCTCTCCGGATAAGGCGTCAAAATGAAAAACTGTTTTTT. It is translated as CASGVGPLRIRRQNEKLFF. This chain connects TRBV5-1 to TRBJ1-4; D remains unclear. Looked up from germline, CDR1 is SGHRS and CDR2 is YFSETQ. There are 19 residues in the CDR3. The germline V and J ends were trimmed by 7 bases and 5 bases, with 30 bases remaining between them.

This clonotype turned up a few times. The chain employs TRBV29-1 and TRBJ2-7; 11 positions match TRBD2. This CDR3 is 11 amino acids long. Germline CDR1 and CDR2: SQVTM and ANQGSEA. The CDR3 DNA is TGCACCGCACTAGCGGGAGATCGGCAGTACTTC. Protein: CTALAGDRQYF.

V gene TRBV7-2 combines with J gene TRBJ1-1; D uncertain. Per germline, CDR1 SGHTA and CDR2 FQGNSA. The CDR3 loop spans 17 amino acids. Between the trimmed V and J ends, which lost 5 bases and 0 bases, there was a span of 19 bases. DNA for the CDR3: TGTGCCAGCAGCCCTTCAGTATTTACCCTGATGAACACTGAAGCTTTCTTT. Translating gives CASSPSVFTLMNTEAFF.

The CDR3 region is CSALGGGALLSNQPQHF. Here the CDR3 DNA reads TGCAGTGCCCTCGGCGGAGGGGCACTCCTTAGCAATCAGCCCCAGCATTTT. The V gene is TRBV20-1, the J gene TRBJ1-5, with D possibly TRBD1 on 5 matching bases. The CDR3 is 17 amino acids. Trimming stripped 6 bases from V and 0 bases from J, with 21 bases between. CDR1 is DFQATT and CDR2 is SNEGSKA in the germline V gene (reference sequence).

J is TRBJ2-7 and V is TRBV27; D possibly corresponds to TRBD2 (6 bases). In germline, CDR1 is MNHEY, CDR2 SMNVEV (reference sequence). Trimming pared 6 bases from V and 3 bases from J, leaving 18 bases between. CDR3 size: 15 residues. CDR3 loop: CASSSIGLANYEQYF. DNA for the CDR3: TGTGCCAGCAGCTCGATAGGGCTAGCGAACTACGAGCAGTACTTC.

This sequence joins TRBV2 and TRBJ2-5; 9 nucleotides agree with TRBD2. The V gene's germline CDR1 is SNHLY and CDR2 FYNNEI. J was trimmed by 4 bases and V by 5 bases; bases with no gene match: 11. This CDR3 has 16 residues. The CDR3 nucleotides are TGTGCCAGCAGTACGGGCGCGGGAGGGCGGGGAGAGACCCAGTACTTC. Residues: CASSTGAGGRGETQYF.

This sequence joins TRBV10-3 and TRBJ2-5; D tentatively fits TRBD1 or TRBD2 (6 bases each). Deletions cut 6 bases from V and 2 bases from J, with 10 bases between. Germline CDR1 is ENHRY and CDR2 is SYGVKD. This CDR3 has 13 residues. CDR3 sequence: CAISGGLQETQYF. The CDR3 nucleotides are TGTGCCATCAGCGGGGGCCTACAAGAGACCCAGTACTTC.

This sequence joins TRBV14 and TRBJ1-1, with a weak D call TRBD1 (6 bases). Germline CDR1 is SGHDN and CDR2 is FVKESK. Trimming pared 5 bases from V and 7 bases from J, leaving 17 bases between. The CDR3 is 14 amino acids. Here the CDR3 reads CASSWRGGASEAFF. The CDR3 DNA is TGTGCCAGCAGCTGGCGGGGGGGGGCAAGTGAAGCTTTCTTT. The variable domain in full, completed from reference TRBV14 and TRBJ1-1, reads EAGVTQFPSHSVIEKGQTVTLRCDPISGHDNLYWYRRVMGKEIKFLLHFVKESKQDESGMPNNRFLAERTGGTYSTLKVQPAELEDSGVYFCASSWRGGASEAFFGQGTRLTVV.

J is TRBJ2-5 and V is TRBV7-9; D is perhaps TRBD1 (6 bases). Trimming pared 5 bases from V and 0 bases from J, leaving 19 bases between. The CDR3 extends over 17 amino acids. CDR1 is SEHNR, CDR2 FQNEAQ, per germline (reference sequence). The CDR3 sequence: CASSLRQDSMYQETQYF. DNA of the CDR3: TGTGCCAGCAGCCTTAGACAGGACTCCATGTACCAAGAGACCCAGTACTTC. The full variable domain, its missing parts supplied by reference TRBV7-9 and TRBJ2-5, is DTGVSQNPRHKITKRGQNVTFRCDPISEHNRLYWYRQTLGQGPEFLTYFQNEAQLEKSRLLSDRFSAERPKGSFSTLEIQRTEQGDSAMYLCASSLRQDSMYQETQYFGPGTRLLVL.

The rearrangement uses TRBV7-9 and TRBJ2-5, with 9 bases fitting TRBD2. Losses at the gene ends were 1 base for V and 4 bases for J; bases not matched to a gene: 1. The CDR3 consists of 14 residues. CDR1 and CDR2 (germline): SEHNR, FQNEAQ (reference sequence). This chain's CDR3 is CASSLGTSVETQYF. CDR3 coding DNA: TGTGCCAGCAGCTTAGGGACTAGCGTAGAGACCCAGTACTTC. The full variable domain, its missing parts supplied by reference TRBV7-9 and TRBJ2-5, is DTGVSQNPRHKITKRGQNVTFRCDPISEHNRLYWYRQTLGQGPEFLTYFQNEAQLEKSRLLSDRFSAERPKGSFSTLEIQRTEQGDSAMYLCASSLGTSVETQYFGPGTRLLVL.

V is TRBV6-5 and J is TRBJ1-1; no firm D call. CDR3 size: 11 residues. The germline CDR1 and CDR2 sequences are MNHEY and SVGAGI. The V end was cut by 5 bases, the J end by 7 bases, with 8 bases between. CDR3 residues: CASSRNYEAFF. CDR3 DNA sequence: TGTGCCAGCAGTCGGAACTATGAAGCTTTCTTT.

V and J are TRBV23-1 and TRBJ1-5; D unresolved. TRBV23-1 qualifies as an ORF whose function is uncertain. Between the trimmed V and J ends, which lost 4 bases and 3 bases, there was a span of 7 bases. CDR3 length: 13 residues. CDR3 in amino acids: CASSRQVNQPQHF. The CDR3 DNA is TGCGCCAGCAGTCGTCAGGTCAATCAGCCCCAGCATTTT.

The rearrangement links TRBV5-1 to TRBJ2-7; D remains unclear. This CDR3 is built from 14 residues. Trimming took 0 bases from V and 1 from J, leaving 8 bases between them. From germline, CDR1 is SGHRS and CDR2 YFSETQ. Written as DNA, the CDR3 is TGCGCCAGCAGCTTGGGGTTCAGGTCCTACGAGCAGTACTTC. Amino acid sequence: CASSLGFRSYEQYF.

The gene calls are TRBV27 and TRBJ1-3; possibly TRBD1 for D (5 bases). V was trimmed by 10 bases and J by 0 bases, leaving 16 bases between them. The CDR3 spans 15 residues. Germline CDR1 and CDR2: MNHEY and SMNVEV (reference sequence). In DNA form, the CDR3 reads TGTGCCACCCGGGACGGATCGAGCTCTGGAAACACCATATATTTT. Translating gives CATRDGSSSGNTIYF.

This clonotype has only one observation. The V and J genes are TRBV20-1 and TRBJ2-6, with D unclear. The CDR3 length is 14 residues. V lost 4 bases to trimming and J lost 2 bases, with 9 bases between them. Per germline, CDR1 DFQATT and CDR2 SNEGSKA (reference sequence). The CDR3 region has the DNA TGCAGTGCTATCCCCCCCGCTGGGGCCAACGTCCTGACTTTC. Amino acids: CSAIPPAGANVLTF.

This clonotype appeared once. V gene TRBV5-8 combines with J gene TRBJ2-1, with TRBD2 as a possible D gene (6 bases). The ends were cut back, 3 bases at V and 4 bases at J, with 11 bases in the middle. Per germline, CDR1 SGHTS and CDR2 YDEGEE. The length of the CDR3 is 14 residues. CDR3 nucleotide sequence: TGTGCCAGCAGCTGGGTAGCGGAATACAATGAGCAGTTCTTC. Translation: CASSWVAEYNEQFF.

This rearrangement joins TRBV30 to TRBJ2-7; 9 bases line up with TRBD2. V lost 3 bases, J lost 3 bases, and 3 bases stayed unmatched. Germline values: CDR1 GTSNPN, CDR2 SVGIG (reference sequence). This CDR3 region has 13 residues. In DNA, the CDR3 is TGTGCCTGGAGGCGGGAGGGTCTCTACGAGCAGTACTTC. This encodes CAWRREGLYEQYF.

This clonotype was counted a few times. The CDR3, as DNA: TGTGCCAGCAGCTTAGTAAGTGGAGGTGGTGAGACCCAGTACTTC. This gives the protein CASSLVSGGGETQYF. V and J are TRBV11-2 and TRBJ2-5; tentative D call: TRBD2 (5 bases). The CDR3 is 15 amino acids. The V end lost 1 base, the J end lost 5 bases, and 14 bases lay between the germline ends. CDR1 and CDR2 from the germline V gene are SGHAT and FQNNGV.

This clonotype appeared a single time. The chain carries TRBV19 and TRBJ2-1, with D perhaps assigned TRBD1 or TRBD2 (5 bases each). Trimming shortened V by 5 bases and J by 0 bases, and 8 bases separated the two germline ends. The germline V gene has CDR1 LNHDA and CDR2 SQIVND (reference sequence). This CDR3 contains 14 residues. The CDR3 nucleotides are TGTGCCAGTAGTGAGGGGAGCTCCTACAATGAGCAGTTCTTC. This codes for CASSEGSSYNEQFF.

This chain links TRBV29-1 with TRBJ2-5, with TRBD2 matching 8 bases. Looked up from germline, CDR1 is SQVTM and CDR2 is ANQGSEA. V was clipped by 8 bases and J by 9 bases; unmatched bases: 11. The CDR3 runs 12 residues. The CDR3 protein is CSISGVRVPQYF. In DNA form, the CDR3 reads TGCAGCATTAGCGGGGTCCGGGTGCCCCAGTACTTC.

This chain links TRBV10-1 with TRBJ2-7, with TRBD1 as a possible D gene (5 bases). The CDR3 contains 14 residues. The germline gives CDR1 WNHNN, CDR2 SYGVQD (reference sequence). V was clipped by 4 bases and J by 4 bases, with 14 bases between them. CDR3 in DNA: TGCGCCAGCAGTGTGGGGCCGTCTGGGTACGAGCAGTACTTC. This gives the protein CASSVGPSGYEQYF.

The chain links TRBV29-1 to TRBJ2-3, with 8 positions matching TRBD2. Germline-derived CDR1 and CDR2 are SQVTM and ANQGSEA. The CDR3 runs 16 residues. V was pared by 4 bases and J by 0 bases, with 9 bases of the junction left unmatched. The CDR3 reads CSVVLAGGLSTDTQYF. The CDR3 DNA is TGCAGCGTTGTATTGGCGGGAGGCCTTAGCACAGATACGCAGTATTTT.

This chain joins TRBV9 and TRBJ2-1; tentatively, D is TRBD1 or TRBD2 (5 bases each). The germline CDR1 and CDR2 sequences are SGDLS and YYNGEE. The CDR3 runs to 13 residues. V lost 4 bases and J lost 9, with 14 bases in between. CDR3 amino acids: CASSPGRRGEQFF. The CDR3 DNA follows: TGTGCCAGCAGCCCGGGACGGCGCGGTGAGCAGTTCTTC. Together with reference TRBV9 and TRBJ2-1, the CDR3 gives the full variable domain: DSGVTQTPKHLITATGQRVTLRCSPRSGDLSVYWYQQSLDQGLQFLIQYYNGEERAKGNILERFSAQQFPDLHSELNLSSLELGDSALYFCASSPGRRGEQFFGPGTRLTVL.

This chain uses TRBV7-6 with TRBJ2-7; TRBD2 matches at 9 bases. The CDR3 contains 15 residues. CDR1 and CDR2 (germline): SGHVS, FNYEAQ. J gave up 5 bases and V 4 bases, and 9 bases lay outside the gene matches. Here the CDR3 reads CASSSISGSGNEQYF. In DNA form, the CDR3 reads TGTGCCAGCAGCTCGATTAGCGGGAGCGGTAACGAGCAGTACTTC.